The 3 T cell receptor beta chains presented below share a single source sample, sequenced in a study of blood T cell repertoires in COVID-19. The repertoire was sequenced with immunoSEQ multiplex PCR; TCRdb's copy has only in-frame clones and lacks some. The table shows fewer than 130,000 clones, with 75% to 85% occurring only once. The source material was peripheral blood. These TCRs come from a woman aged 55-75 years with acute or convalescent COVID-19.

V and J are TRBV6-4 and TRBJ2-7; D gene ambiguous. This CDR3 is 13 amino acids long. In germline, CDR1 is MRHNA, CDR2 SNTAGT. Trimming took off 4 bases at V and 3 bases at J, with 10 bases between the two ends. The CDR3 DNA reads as TGTGCCAGCAGTGCACTCCCAGGCTACGAGCAGTACTTC. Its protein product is CASSALPGYEQYF.

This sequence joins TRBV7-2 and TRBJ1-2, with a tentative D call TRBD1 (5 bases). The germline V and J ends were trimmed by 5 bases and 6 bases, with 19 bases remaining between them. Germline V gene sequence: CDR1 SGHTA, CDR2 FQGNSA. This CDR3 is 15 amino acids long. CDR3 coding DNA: TGTGCCAGCAGCCCCGGGCCTGGGTTAGGGGATGGCTACACCTTC. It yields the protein CASSPGPGLGDGYTF.

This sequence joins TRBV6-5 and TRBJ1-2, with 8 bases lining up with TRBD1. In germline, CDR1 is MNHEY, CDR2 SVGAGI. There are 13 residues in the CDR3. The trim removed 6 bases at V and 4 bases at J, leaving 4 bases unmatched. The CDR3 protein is CASRDRGVYGYTF. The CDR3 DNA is TGTGCCAGCAGAGACAGGGGAGTCTATGGCTACACCTTC.